The clone carrying this TCR beta chain was counted once. The sample comes from a study of blood T cell repertoires in COVID-19. Study overall: Samples taken during acute and convalescent COVID-19 were collected in the United States, Italy and Spain. Sources were T cells, B-cell-depleted T cells, or PBMCs; the material itself was cDNA or gDNA.

Original handling: Amplification of reference gene primers was used by the study to estimate nucleated cell counts. The repertoire was sequenced with immunoSEQ multiplex PCR; TCRdb's copy has only in-frame clones and lacks some. From that table come the V and J calls and clone size; the DNA was used to work out D and trimming. The sample carries roughly 150,000 clones, 84% recorded once. Material: peripheral blood. The sequence was collected from a woman in her fifties or sixties with acute or convalescent COVID-19.

The CDR3 bases are TGTGCCAGCAGTGAAGCCCTGGGGCTAGAAAACACAGATACGCAGTATTTT. Translated, it gives CASSEALGLENTDTQYF. The chain employs TRBV6-1 and TRBJ2-3; tentative D call: TRBD1 (5 bases). V shed 0 bases and J shed 2 bases, with 15 bases lying between them. The CDR3 covers 17 residues. Germline CDR1 MNHNS, CDR2 SASEGT.